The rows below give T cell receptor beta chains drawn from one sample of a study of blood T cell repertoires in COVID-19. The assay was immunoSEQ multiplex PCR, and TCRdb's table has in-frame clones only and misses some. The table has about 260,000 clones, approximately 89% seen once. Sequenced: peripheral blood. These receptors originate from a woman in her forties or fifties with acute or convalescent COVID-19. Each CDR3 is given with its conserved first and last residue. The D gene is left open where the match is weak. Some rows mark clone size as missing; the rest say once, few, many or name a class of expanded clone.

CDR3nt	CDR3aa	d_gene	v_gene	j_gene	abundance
TGTGCCAGCAGCTCAGGTACGACTAGCGGACACAATGAGCAGTTCTTC	CASSSGTTSGHNEQFF	TRBD2	TRBV11-1	TRBJ2-1	-
TGCGCCAGCAGCTTGGAACAGGGAGGAAACACCATATATTTT	CASSLEQGGNTIYF	-	TRBV5-1	TRBJ1-3	-
TGTGCCAGCAGCCGGACTAGCGGGTACAATGAGCAGTTCTTC	CASSRTSGYNEQFF	TRBD2	TRBV3-1/TRBV3-2	TRBJ2-1	-
TGTGCCAGCAGCGGTGGGACTAGCGGGAGGTTCTACGAGCAGTACTTC	CASSGGTSGRFYEQYF	TRBD2	TRBV7-9	TRBJ2-7	-
TGTGCCAGCAGCCTGATAGGGAGTAGCTCCTACAATGAGCAGTTCTTC	CASSLIGSSSYNEQFF	-	TRBV3-1/TRBV3-2	TRBJ2-1	-
TGTGCCAGCAGCTTAGACTCGGGACAGGGCTCTGGGGCCAACGTCCTGACTTTC	CASSLDSGQGSGANVLTF	TRBD1	TRBV7-2	TRBJ2-6	once
TGTGCCAGCTCGGCCGGGACAGCGAACACCGGGGAGCTGTTTTTT	CASSAGTANTGELFF	TRBD1	TRBV18	TRBJ2-2	-
TGTGCCAGCAGTTTTTCCATCAATGAGCAGTTCTTC	CASSFSINEQFF	-	TRBV28	TRBJ2-1	-
TGTGCCAGCTCTCCCCCCGGACTAGCGGGAGTCCCCCTCCATGAGCAGTTCTTC	CASSPPGLAGVPLHEQFF	TRBD2	TRBV18	TRBJ2-1	few
TGTGCCAGCAGCCCAGGACAGGGGGCGCCTAACTATGGCTACACCTTC	CASSPGQGAPNYGYTF	TRBD1	TRBV7-3	TRBJ1-2	-
TGTGCCAGTCGATCATTAACAGGGGGCTCCTACGAGCAGTACTTC	CASRSLTGGSYEQYF	TRBD1	TRBV19	TRBJ2-7	once
TGTGCCAGCAGTCCGTATGACTTATCCAATCAGCCCCAGCATTTT	CASSPYDLSNQPQHF	-	TRBV27	TRBJ1-5	-
TGTGCCAGCAGTAAGAGGGAGTCCTACGAGCAGTACTTC	CASSKRESYEQYF	-	TRBV2	TRBJ2-7	-